The 22 T cell receptor beta chains in this list originate from one sample, sequenced in a study of cytomegalovirus exposure and HLA in healthy donors listed by TCRdb under 2017. The method behind the library was the immunoSEQ multiplex PCR assay. Imported from immuneACCESS, the table was reduced by TCRdb to in-frame sequences with V and J called. These copies leave out some clones; in studies compared against another copy, an unresolved V gene accounts for under half, and the cause of the remainder is not known. The sample table lists 95,000 to 150,000 clones, about 90% of them with a count of one. 1.5% to 2% of the sample is held by the ten biggest clonotypes. Sequences were obtained from PBMCs. These receptors were collected from a woman aged 18-29 years in good health and CMV-seronegative.

V usage is TRBV9 and J usage is TRBJ2-7; 9 positions agree with TRBD1. The J segment lost 6 bases and the V segment lost 3 bases, leaving 13 bases of the junction unmatched. The CDR3 length is 16 residues. The germline gives CDR1 SGDLS, CDR2 YYNGEE. CDR3 bases: TGTGCCAGCAGCGGCAGCCGGGACAGGGTCCCCCTCGAGCAGTACTTC. Translating it yields CASSGSRDRVPLEQYF.

The genes are TRBV5-1 and TRBJ2-5, with 8 bases that match TRBD1. V was clipped by 4 bases and J by 5 bases; unmatched bases: 7. CDR1 is SGHRS, CDR2 YFSETQ, per germline. The CDR3 covers 14 residues. CDR3 sequence: CASSLRRQGETQYF. The CDR3 coding sequence is TGCGCCAGCAGCCTCCGAAGACAGGGGGAGACCCAGTACTTC. The variable domain in full, with the rest retrieved from reference TRBV5-1 and TRBJ2-5, is KAGVTQTPRYLIKTRGQQVTLSCSPISGHRSVSWYQQTPGQGLQFLFEYFSETQRNKGNFPGRFSGRQFSNSRSEMNVSTLELGDSALYLCASSLRRQGETQYFGPGTRLLVL.

The chain links TRBV28 to TRBJ1-2; possibly TRBD1 for D (5 bases). The CDR3 length is 15 residues. CDR1 is MDHEN and CDR2 is SYDVKM in the germline V gene. V was pared by 7 bases and J by 1 base, with 16 bases between. The CDR3 DNA is TGTGCCAGCATTGAGAGGGGAGGTGGTAACTATGGCTACACCTTC. Translation gives CASIERGGGNYGYTF.

The gene calls are TRBV6-1 and TRBJ1-1; 9 nucleotides agree with TRBD1. CDR3 length equals 15 residues. J lost 5 bases, V lost 5 bases, and 9 bases had no gene match. Germline CDR1 reads MNHNS; CDR2 reads SASEGT. The CDR3 DNA reads as TGTGCCAGCAGTATCCTGACAGGGGGAGAAACTGAAGCTTTCTTT. Encoded protein: CASSILTGGETEAFF.

This chain joins TRBV28 and TRBJ1-5, with 10 bases fitting TRBD1. V lost 6 bases and J lost 0; bases outside the gene matches: 11. CDR1 is MDHEN, CDR2 SYDVKM, per germline. The CDR3 has 18 amino acids. The chain's CDR3 is CASRTTRQGAYSNQPQHF. Written as DNA, the CDR3 is TGTGCCAGCAGAACAACTCGACAGGGGGCGTATAGCAATCAGCCCCAGCATTTT.

The chain combines TRBV28 with TRBJ1-3; no clear D gene. The CDR3 has 15 residues. The V gene's germline CDR1 is MDHEN and CDR2 SYDVKM. Trimming removed 4 bases at V and 0 bases at J, with 10 bases between. The CDR3 loop reads CASSSTPGSGNTIYF. The DNA for the CDR3 is TGTGCCAGCAGTTCTACCCCAGGCTCTGGAAACACCATATATTTT. Full variable domain (remainder filled in from reference TRBV28 and TRBJ1-3): DVKVTQSSRYLVKRTGEKVFLECVQDMDHENMFWYRQDPGLGLRLIYFSYDVKMKEKGDIPEGYSVSREKKERFSLILESASTNQTSMYLCASSSTPGSGNTIYFGEGSWLTVV.

The chain is built from TRBV29-1 and TRBJ2-1; 11 positions match TRBD2. The germline V gene has CDR1 SQVTM and CDR2 ANQGSEA. The ends lost 3 bases at V and 5 bases at J; junction bases unmatched: 9. CDR3 length: 16 amino acids. The CDR3 nucleotides read TGCAGCGTTGAGGGGACTCTAGCGGGAGGTAACAATGAGCAGTTCTTC. This gives the protein CSVEGTLAGGNNEQFF.

The chain carries TRBV6-1 and TRBJ2-7, with 8 bases lining up with TRBD2. This CDR3 is built from 13 residues. The germline gives CDR1 MNHNS, CDR2 SASEGT. After removal of 4 bases from V and 2 bases from J, the junction contained 1 base not matched to a gene. CDR3 in DNA: TGTGCCAGCAGTGCGACTAGCGCCTACGAGCAGTACTTC. Amino acids: CASSATSAYEQYF.

This CDR3 is CASSLSAAGGNGYTF. The CDR3 coding sequence is TGTGCCAGCAGTTTATCGGCAGCAGGGGGCAATGGCTACACCTTC. This chain connects TRBV27 to TRBJ1-2, with TRBD1 identical over 8 bases. The ends lost 0 bases at V and 6 bases at J; junction bases unmatched: 6. Germline V lookup: CDR1 MNHEY, CDR2 SMNVEV (reference sequence). The length of the CDR3 is 15 residues.

The rearrangement links TRBV5-4 to TRBJ2-7; weak D call: TRBD1 (7 bases). The V and J ends lost 5 bases and 3 bases respectively, with 15 bases between them. The CDR3 length is 14 residues. CDR1 and CDR2 from the germline V gene are SGHNT and YYREEE (reference sequence). CDR3 sequence: CASSLPGGNYEQYF. CDR3 bases: TGTGCCAGCAGTTTACCAGGGGGGAACTACGAGCAGTACTTC.

The chain is built from TRBV11-2 and TRBJ2-3; possibly TRBD2 for D (5 bases). Trimming cost V 4 bases and J 6 bases, with 23 bases left between them. Germline values: CDR1 SGHAT, CDR2 FQNNGV. The length of the CDR3 is 17 residues. CDR3 amino acids: CASSSGLWTLPPDTQYF. Here the CDR3 DNA reads TGTGCCAGCAGCTCGGGTTTGTGGACTCTCCCCCCCGATACGCAGTATTTT.

This clone was found once. This rearrangement joins TRBV30 to TRBJ1-1; D may be TRBD1 (6 bases). CDR3 length equals 16 residues. V was clipped by 3 bases and J by 2 bases, with 19 bases between them. The germline V gene encodes CDR1 GTSNPN and CDR2 SVGIG (reference sequence). CDR3 amino acids: CAWSRGLFKPNTEAFF. CDR3 DNA: TGTGCCTGGAGCAGGGGCCTTTTCAAACCTAACACTGAAGCTTTCTTT.

CDR3 DNA sequence: TGTGCCAGCAGTTTGGGACTAGCTCACTACGAGCAGTACTTC. This translates into CASSLGLAHYEQYF. This chain joins TRBV27 and TRBJ2-7; 9 bases fit TRBD2. V was pared by 3 bases and J by 3 bases, with 3 bases of the junction left unmatched. The CDR3 consists of 14 residues. The germline V gene encodes CDR1 MNHEY and CDR2 SMNVEV (reference sequence).

This chain connects TRBV18 to TRBJ2-6; no clear D. This CDR3 region has 15 residues. Germline values: CDR1 KGHSH, CDR2 LQKENI. Trimming took 1 base from V and 0 from J, leaving 4 bases between them. CDR3 region: CASSPQRSGANVLTF. DNA of the CDR3: TGTGCCAGCTCACCACAGCGCTCTGGGGCCAACGTCCTGACTTTC.

This chain uses TRBV28 with TRBJ1-1, with 9 bases matching TRBD1. The germline V gene has CDR1 MDHEN and CDR2 SYDVKM. V trimming: 1 base; J trimming: 0 bases; junction bases outside the gene matches: 6. The CDR3 has 17 amino acids. The CDR3 loop is CASSLLGTGRLNTEAFF. In DNA form, the CDR3 reads TGTGCCAGCAGTTTATTGGGGACAGGGAGATTGAACACTGAAGCTTTCTTT.

In DNA, the CDR3 is TGTGCCAGCTCACCCTCTAGCACAGATACGCAGTATTTT. Its translation: CASSPSSTDTQYF. The rearrangement uses TRBV18 and TRBJ2-3; D uncertain. The CDR3 runs 13 residues. Trimming shortened V by 3 bases and J by 0 bases, and 4 bases separated the two germline ends. Germline V gene data show CDR1 as KGHSH and CDR2 as LQKENI.

The chain combines TRBV11-2 with TRBJ2-7, with a possible D match to TRBD1 (6 bases). The CDR3 spans 16 residues. V was pared by 2 bases and J by 9 bases, with 23 bases between. CDR1 and CDR2 (germline): SGHAT, FQNNGV. For the CDR3, the DNA is TGTGCCAGCAGCTTAACAGGGACGGTCTCCGGGCTGGGGCAGTACTTC. Protein: CASSLTGTVSGLGQYF. Together with reference TRBV11-2 and TRBJ2-7, the CDR3 gives the full variable domain: EAGVAQSPRYKIIEKRQSVAFWCNPISGHATLYWYQQILGQGPKLLIQFQNNGVVDDSQLPKDRFSAERLKGVDSTLKIQPAKLEDSAVYLCASSLTGTVSGLGQYFGPGTRLTVT.

The rearrangement joins TRBV18 to TRBJ1-4; D is undetermined. The V gene lost 1 base and the J gene lost 1 base, with 7 bases spanning the gap. CDR1 and CDR2 from the germline V gene are KGHSH and LQKENI. The CDR3 length is 15 residues. CDR3 DNA: TGTGCCAGCTCACCACGCGAGGGAACTAATGAAAAACTGTTTTTT. Protein: CASSPREGTNEKLFF. The full variable domain, with the rest looked up from reference TRBV18 and TRBJ1-4, is NAGVMQNPRHLVRRRGQEARLRCSPMKGHSHVYWYRQLPEEGLKFMVYLQKENIIDESGMPKERFSAEFPKEGPSILRIQQVVRGDSAAYFCASSPREGTNEKLFFGSGTQLSVL.

The rearrangement links TRBV14 to TRBJ2-7, with TRBD1 matching 8 bases. V gave up 5 bases and J gave up 3 bases; unmatched junction bases: 9. This CDR3 is 15 amino acids long. CDR1 and CDR2 (germline): SGHDN, FVKESK. The DNA for the CDR3 is TGTGCCAGCAGCGGACAGGGCAGAGGGGTCTACGAGCAGTACTTC. Residues: CASSGQGRGVYEQYF.

V is TRBV7-7 and J is TRBJ2-7; 9 nucleotides agree with TRBD1. The CDR3 has 15 residues. Trimming removed 5 bases from V and 0 bases from J; junction bases left unmatched: 5. The germline V gene has CDR1 SSHAT and CDR2 FNYEAQ (reference sequence). CDR3 coding DNA: TGTGCCAGCAGCCGCGGACAGGGGAGCTCCTACGAGCAGTACTTC. Protein sequence: CASSRGQGSSYEQYF.

The CDR3 DNA is TGTGCCAGCAGACCTGGACTAGCGGGGAACTACGAGCAGTACTTC. It translates to CASRPGLAGNYEQYF. The V gene is TRBV28, the J gene TRBJ2-7; 12 nucleotides agree with TRBD2. Germline assignment: CDR1 MDHEN and CDR2 SYDVKM. J was trimmed by 3 bases and V by 6 bases; bases with no gene match: 6. This CDR3 has 15 amino acids.

This chain links TRBV27 with TRBJ2-5, with TRBD2 matching over 13 bases. Looked up from germline, CDR1 is MNHEY and CDR2 is SMNVEV (reference sequence). CDR3 length: 16 amino acids. The junction had 3 bases not matched to a gene; V was cut back by 3 bases and J by 2 bases. CDR3 DNA sequence: TGTGCCAGCAGTTTCCTGACTAGCGGGGGGCAAGAGACCCAGTACTTC. Translating it yields CASSFLTSGGQETQYF.